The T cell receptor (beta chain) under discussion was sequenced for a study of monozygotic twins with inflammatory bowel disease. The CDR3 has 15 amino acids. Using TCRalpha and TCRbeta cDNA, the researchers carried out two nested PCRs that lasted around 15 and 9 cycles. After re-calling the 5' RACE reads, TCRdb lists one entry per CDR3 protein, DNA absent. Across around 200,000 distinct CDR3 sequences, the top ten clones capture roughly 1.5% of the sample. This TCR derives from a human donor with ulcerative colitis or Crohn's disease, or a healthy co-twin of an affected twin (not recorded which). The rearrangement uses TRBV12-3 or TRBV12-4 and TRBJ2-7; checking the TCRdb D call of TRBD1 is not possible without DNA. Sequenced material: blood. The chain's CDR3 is CASSLAGSREVEQYF.